This section outlines one TCR beta chain sequence together with its context. The assay was immunoSEQ multiplex PCR, and TCRdb's table has in-frame clones only and misses some. This sample yields 120,000 or so clones, of which around 89% are seen a single time; approximately 3.5% belongs to the top ten. The data belong to a study of blood T cell repertoires in COVID-19. Study as a whole: Donors in the United States, Italy and Spain gave samples during acute or convalescent COVID-19. T cells, B-cell-depleted T cells, or PBMCs supplied cDNA or gDNA.

Trimming took 7 bases from V and 7 from J, leaving 17 bases between them. The germline gives CDR1 SNHLY, CDR2 FYNNEI. The CDR3 contains 15 residues. Sequencing used peripheral blood. The gene calls are TRBV2 and TRBJ1-6; maybe TRBD1 (6 bases). The receptor was isolated from a woman between 50 and 59 years old with acute or convalescent COVID-19. Here the CDR3 DNA reads TGTGCCAGCATTAGGGAAGACAGGACAAATTCACCCCTCCACTTT. Translation gives CASIREDRTNSPLHF.